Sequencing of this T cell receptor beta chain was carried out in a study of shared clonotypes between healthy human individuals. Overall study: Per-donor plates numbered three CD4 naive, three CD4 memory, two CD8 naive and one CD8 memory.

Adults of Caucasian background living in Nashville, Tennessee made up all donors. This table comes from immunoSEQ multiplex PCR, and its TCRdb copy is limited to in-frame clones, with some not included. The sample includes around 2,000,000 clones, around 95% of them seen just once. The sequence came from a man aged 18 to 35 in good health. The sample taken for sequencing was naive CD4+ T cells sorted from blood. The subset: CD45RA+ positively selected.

The CDR3 DNA sequence: TGCGCCAGCAGCTTGGCCTTCTTGGATAATGAAAAACTGTTTTTT. Protein: CASSLAFLDNEKLFF. The genes are TRBV5-1 and TRBJ1-4; D ambiguous. The CDR3 sequence is 15 residues long. Trimming pared 0 bases from V and 4 bases from J, leaving 10 bases between. Looked up from germline, CDR1 is SGHRS and CDR2 is YFSETQ.